A selection of T cell receptor beta chains follows, all from one sample in a study of T cells after yellow fever vaccination. TCRdb called the 5' RACE reads again in MiXCR, with one record for every CDR3 protein. In the table there are fewer than 450,000 distinct CDR3 sequences, approximately 4% of which are singletons. The material sequenced was PBMCs, taken 5 days after the yellow fever booster vaccination. The source is a man between 18 and 29 years old who received the YFV17D yellow fever vaccine. CDR3s include the opening cysteine and the closing phenylalanine or tryptophan. The order of the fields is D gene, clone size, V gene, J gene, CDR3 protein, CDR3 DNA. D genes are given only for firm matches. Size is omitted from some rows. Given values are once, few, many or a class for expanded clones.

-	few	TRBV10-3	TRBJ2-2	CAISESRNANTGELFF	TGTGCCATCAGTGAGTCCAGGAATGCGAACACCGGGGAGCTGTTTTTT
TRBD1	few	TRBV27	TRBJ1-5	CASSFGTGLDQPQHF	TGTGCCAGCAGTTTCGGGACAGGCCTGGATCAGCCCCAGCATTTT
TRBD1	many	TRBV18	TRBJ2-7	CASRSPGTGNEQYF	TGTGCCAGCCGGTCCCCCGGGACAGGGAACGAGCAGTACTTC
-	many	TRBV5-1	TRBJ2-1	CASSLEVEQFF	TGCGCCAGCAGCTTAGAAGTTGAGCAGTTCTTC
TRBD1	few	TRBV28	TRBJ2-2	CASITGGVIKNTGELFF	TGTGCCAGCATAACAGGGGGCGTTATTAAGAACACCGGGGAGCTGTTTTTT
TRBD2	-	TRBV6-5	TRBJ2-1	CASSVTSGGAHYNEQFF	TGTGCCAGCAGTGTTACTAGCGGGGGGGCCCACTACAATGAGCAGTTCTTC
TRBD2	many	TRBV7-9	TRBJ2-3	CASSLKRGTSTDTQYF	TGTGCCAGCAGCTTAAAGCGGGGCACTAGCACAGATACGCAGTATTTT
TRBD1	-	TRBV7-2	TRBJ1-1	CASSEDRDTEAFF	TGTGCCAGCAGCGAAGACAGGGACACTGAAGCTTTCTTT
-	few	TRBV4-3	TRBJ1-2	CASSQEPEVIEGYTF	TGCGCCAGCAGCCAAGAGCCGGAAGTTATAGAGGGCTACACCTTC
-	-	TRBV10-3	TRBJ2-1	CAIRTTGRDRGEQFF	TGTGCCATACGCACCACTGGCAGGGATAGAGGTGAGCAGTTCTTC
-	many	TRBV21-1	TRBJ2-3	CASSKSGPLVGGADTQYF	TGTGCCAGCAGCAAGAGTGGTCCGTTGGTGGGCGGCGCAGATACGCAGTATTTT
-	few	TRBV12-3/TRBV12-4	TRBJ1-1	CASSFRGEAFF	TGTGCCAGCAGTTTCCGGGGAGAAGCTTTCTTT
TRBD1	many	TRBV6-6	TRBJ1-2	CASSYTGGGYGYTF	TGTGCCAGCAGTTACACAGGGGGCGGGTATGGCTACACCTTC
TRBD1	-	TRBV30	TRBJ2-5	CAWKRQGGAQYF	TGTGCCTGGAAAAGACAGGGGGGGGCCCAGTACTTC
-	-	TRBV30	TRBJ1-2	CAWSSGGLAYGYTF	TGTGCCTGGAGTTCAGGCGGGCTGGCCTATGGCTACACCTTC
TRBD2	many	TRBV15	TRBJ2-3	CATSRAGEGSDTQYF	TGTGCCACCAGCAGAGCGGGGGAGGGGAGTGATACGCAGTATTTT
-	many	TRBV7-2	TRBJ2-1	CASSWTAGEQFF	TGTGCCAGCAGCTGGACCGCGGGAGAGCAGTTCTTC
TRBD1	-	TRBV6-2/TRBV6-3	TRBJ1-5	CASSRRQGAPWGHF	TGTGCCAGCAGTCGGAGACAGGGGGCCCCTTGGGGGCATTTT
TRBD1	many	TRBV11-2	TRBJ2-5	CASSPDRAETQYF	TGTGCCAGCAGCCCGGACAGGGCAGAGACCCAGTACTTC
TRBD1	-	TRBV20-1	TRBJ1-1	CSARGGTGDTEAFF	TGCAGTGCTAGAGGTGGGACAGGGGACACTGAAGCTTTCTTT
-	few	TRBV5-1	TRBJ2-3	CASSPSIDTQYF	TGCGCCAGCAGCCCATCGATAGATACGCAGTATTTT
-	-	TRBV5-1	TRBJ2-7	CASSVGVGGPDEQYF	TGCGCCAGCAGCGTTGGGGTGGGGGGCCCCGACGAGCAGTACTTC
TRBD1	few	TRBV18	TRBJ2-7	CASSPSPGQGAYEQYF	TGTGCCAGCTCACCATCTCCCGGACAGGGGGCCTACGAGCAGTACTTC
TRBD2	few	TRBV9	TRBJ2-1	CASSLQGLAGGTYNEQFF	TGTGCCAGCAGCCTACAGGGACTAGCGGGGGGCACGTACAATGAGCAGTTCTTC
-	few	TRBV6-2/TRBV6-3	TRBJ2-2	CASRYGRDSHPVGELFF	TGTGCCAGCAGATACGGGCGGGACTCCCATCCTGTCGGGGAGCTGTTTTTT
-	-	TRBV7-2	TRBJ1-6	CASSLSQRALHF	TGTGCCAGCAGCTTATCTCAGCGGGCCCTCCACTTT
-	-	TRBV24-1	TRBJ1-2	CATPTSSPVWGNYGYTF	TGTGCCACCCCCACAAGCAGCCCGGTGTGGGGCAACTATGGCTACACCTTC
TRBD1	many	TRBV7-2	TRBJ2-5	CASSSGGAATQYF	TGTGCCAGCAGCTCAGGGGGCGCGGCCACCCAGTACTTC
TRBD1	few	TRBV7-6	TRBJ2-2	CASIEQGAFGELFF	TGTGCCAGCATCGAACAGGGGGCGTTCGGGGAGCTGTTTTTT
TRBD2	few	TRBV20-1	TRBJ2-1	CSARGSGGTYNEQFF	TGCAGTGCTAGAGGTAGCGGGGGGACCTACAATGAGCAGTTCTTC
-	many	TRBV7-2	TRBJ2-3	CASSLGVGRHTDTQYF	TGTGCCAGCAGCTTGGGGGTTGGCAGACACACAGATACGCAGTATTTT
TRBD1	few	TRBV28	TRBJ2-1	CASSQQGFGNEQFF	TGTGCCAGCAGTCAACAGGGGTTTGGGAATGAGCAGTTCTTC
TRBD2	few	TRBV5-1	TRBJ2-1	CASSTRVAGGIGNEQFF	TGCGCCAGCAGCACGCGAGTAGCGGGGGGCATAGGCAATGAGCAGTTCTTC
-	many	TRBV6-2/TRBV6-3	TRBJ2-3	CASSSGGSTDTQYF	TGTGCCAGCAGTTCGGGCGGGAGCACAGATACGCAGTATTTT
-	-	TRBV12-3/TRBV12-4	TRBJ1-5	CASSFGVGQPQHF	TGTGCCAGCAGTTTTGGTGTTGGGCAGCCCCAGCATTTT
TRBD2	few	TRBV7-9	TRBJ2-1	CASSFGAGVNEQFF	TGTGCCAGCAGCTTTGGAGCGGGGGTCAATGAGCAGTTCTTC
TRBD1	few	TRBV7-9	TRBJ2-7	CASSLVGSDRGSYEQYF	TGTGCCAGCAGCTTAGTCGGGTCGGACAGGGGGTCCTACGAGCAGTACTTC
TRBD1	-	TRBV7-8	TRBJ2-5	CASSSLTTGARETQYF	TGTGCCAGCAGCTCACTAACTACAGGGGCACGGGAGACCCAGTACTTC
TRBD2	many	TRBV12-3/TRBV12-4	TRBJ2-3	CASSSGGGYTDTQYF	TGTGCCAGCAGTTCGGGCGGGGGATACACAGATACGCAGTATTTT
-	few	TRBV7-8	TRBJ1-3	CASSLRGISSGNTIYF	TGTGCCAGCAGCTTAAGGGGGATCAGCTCTGGAAACACCATATATTTT
-	few	TRBV4-3	TRBJ1-5	CASSQDLSSSNQPQHF	TGCGCCAGCAGCCAAGATTTAAGCAGTAGCAATCAGCCCCAGCATTTT
TRBD2	many	TRBV9	TRBJ2-1	CASSVEGLAYNEQFF	TGTGCCAGCAGCGTAGAAGGACTAGCCTACAATGAGCAGTTCTTC
-	many	TRBV5-1	TRBJ1-4	CASSSEGQVGEKLFF	TGCGCCAGCAGCTCGGAGGGACAAGTTGGTGAAAAACTGTTTTTT
-	few	TRBV6-6	TRBJ2-6	CASSFRASSGANVLTF	TGTGCCAGCAGTTTCAGAGCGAGCTCTGGGGCCAACGTCCTGACTTTC
-	-	TRBV29-1	TRBJ1-5	CSVEDWEGQPQHF	TGCAGCGTTGAAGATTGGGAGGGGCAGCCCCAGCATTTT
-	-	TRBV9	TRBJ2-5	CASSVSPIRETQYF	TGTGCCAGCAGCGTAAGTCCCATACGAGAGACCCAGTACTTC
TRBD1	many	TRBV7-9	TRBJ1-2	CASSLGNPAGQGRYGYTF	TGTGCCAGCAGCTTAGGGAACCCAGCGGGACAGGGTCGCTATGGCTACACCTTC